This T cell receptor (beta chain) was recovered during a study of cytomegalovirus exposure and HLA in healthy donors. The PCR contained 60 Vbeta and 13 Jbeta primers. Clones were read by immunoSEQ multiplex PCR, and TCRdb kept only the in-frame ones, dropping some. Here the sample spans 150,000 to 200,000 clones, about 80% being singletons. Concerning this clone: No antigen is known for it.

The CDR3 covers 18 residues. Deletions cut 6 bases from V and 6 bases from J, with 30 bases between. Per the germline V gene, CDR1 is SGHNT and CDR2 is YYREEE (reference sequence). Study-wide results and caveats: Reports state that TCR beta sequences accurately predicted most subjects' HLA-A and HLA-B alleles. In a later analysis, productive TCRs from donors in an Asian-associated ancestry cluster reportedly carried fewer N-insertions than the cohort mean.

This clonotype was sampled from a woman in her 30s in good health and CMV-seropositive. Sequences were obtained from PBMCs. The chain employs TRBV5-4 and TRBJ1-2; D unresolved. The DNA of the CDR3 is TGTGCCAGCAAACATAGCTTGGAGTGGAATCGGGGATGGAATGGCTACACCTTC. It encodes CASKHSLEWNRGWNGYTF.